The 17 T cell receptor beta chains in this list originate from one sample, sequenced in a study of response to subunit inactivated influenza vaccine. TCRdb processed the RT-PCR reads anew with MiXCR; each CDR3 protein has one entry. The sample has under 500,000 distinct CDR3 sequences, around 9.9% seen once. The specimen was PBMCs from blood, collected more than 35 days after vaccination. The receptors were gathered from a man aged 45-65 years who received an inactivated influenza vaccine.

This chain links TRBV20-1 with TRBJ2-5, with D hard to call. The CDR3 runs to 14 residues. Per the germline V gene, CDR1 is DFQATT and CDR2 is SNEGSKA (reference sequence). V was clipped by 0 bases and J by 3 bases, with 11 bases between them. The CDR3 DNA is TGCAGTGCTAGAGATCTAGGCGTGGAAGAGACCCAGTACTTC. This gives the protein CSARDLGVEETQYF.

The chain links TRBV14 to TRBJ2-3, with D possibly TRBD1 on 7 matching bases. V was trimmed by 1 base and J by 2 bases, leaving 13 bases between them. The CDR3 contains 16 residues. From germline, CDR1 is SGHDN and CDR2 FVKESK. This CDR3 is CASSQGAGQITDTQYF. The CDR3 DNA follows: TGTGCCAGCAGCCAAGGCGCGGGACAGATCACAGATACGCAGTATTTT.

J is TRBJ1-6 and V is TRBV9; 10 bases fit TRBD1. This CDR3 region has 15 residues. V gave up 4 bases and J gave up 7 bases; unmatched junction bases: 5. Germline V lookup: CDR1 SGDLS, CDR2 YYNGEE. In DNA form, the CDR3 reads TGTGCCAGCAGCCTAGGGGGACAGGGGAATTCACCCCTCCACTTT. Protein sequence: CASSLGGQGNSPLHF.

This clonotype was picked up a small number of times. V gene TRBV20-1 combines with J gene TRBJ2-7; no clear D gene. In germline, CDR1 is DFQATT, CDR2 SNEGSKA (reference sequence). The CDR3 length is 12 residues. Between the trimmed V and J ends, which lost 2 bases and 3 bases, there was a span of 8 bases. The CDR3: CSARPYRYEQYF. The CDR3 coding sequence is TGCAGTGCTAGACCTTACCGCTACGAGCAGTACTTC.

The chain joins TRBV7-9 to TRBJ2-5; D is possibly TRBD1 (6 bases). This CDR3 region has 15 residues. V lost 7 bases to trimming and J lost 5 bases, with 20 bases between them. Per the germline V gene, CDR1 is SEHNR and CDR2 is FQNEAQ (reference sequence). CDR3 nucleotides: TGTGCCAGCATCCCCCACAGGGTCGAAGGGGAGACCCAGTACTTC. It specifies CASIPHRVEGETQYF.

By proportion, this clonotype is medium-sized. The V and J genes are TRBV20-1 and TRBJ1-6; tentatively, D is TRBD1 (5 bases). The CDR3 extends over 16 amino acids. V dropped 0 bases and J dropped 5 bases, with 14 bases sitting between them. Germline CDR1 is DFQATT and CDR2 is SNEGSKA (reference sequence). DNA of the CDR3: TGCAGTGCTAGAGATCTCGCGGGGGGTGATAATTCACCCCTCCACTTT. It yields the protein CSARDLAGGDNSPLHF.

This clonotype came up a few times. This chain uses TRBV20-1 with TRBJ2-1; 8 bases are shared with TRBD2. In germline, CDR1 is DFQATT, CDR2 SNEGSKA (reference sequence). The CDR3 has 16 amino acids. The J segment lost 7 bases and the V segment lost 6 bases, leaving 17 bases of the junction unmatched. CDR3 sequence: CSAEAGGANFGNEQFF. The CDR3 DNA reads TGCAGTGCAGAAGCCGGGGGGGCCAATTTTGGTAATGAGCAGTTCTTC.

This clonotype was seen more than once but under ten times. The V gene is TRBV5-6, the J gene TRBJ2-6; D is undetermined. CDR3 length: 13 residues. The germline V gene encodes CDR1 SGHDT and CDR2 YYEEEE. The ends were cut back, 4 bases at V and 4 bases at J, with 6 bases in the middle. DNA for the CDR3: TGTGCCAGCAGCATACAAGGGGCCAACGTCCTGACTTTC. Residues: CASSIQGANVLTF.

The DNA of the CDR3 is TGTGCCAGCAGCTTAATGAGAGGGCTAGAAGAGACCCAGTACTTC. Translation gives CASSLMRGLEETQYF. This chain uses TRBV11-1 with TRBJ2-5, with D possibly TRBD2 on 5 matching bases. V gave up 2 bases and J gave up 3 bases, with 13 bases separating them. CDR3 length: 15 residues. Germline-derived CDR1 and CDR2 are SGHAT and FQDESV (reference sequence).

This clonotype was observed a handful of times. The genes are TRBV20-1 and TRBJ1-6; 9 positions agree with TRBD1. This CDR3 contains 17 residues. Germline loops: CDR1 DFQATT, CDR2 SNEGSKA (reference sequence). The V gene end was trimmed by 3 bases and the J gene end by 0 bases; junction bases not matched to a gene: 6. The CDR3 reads CSASKQGASSYNSPLHF. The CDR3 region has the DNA TGCAGTGCTAGTAAACAGGGGGCCAGCTCCTATAATTCACCCCTCCACTTT.

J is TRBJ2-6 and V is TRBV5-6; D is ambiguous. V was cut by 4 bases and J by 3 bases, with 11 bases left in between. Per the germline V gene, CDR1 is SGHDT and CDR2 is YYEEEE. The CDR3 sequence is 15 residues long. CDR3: CASSPPAGGANVLTF. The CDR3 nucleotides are TGTGCCAGCAGCCCCCCGGCCGGTGGGGCCAACGTCCTGACTTTC.

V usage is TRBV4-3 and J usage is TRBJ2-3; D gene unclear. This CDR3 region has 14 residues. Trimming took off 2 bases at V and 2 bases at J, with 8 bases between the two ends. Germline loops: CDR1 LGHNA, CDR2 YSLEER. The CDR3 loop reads CASSQSVFTDTQYF. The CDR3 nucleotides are TGCGCCAGCAGCCAATCGGTCTTCACAGATACGCAGTATTTT.

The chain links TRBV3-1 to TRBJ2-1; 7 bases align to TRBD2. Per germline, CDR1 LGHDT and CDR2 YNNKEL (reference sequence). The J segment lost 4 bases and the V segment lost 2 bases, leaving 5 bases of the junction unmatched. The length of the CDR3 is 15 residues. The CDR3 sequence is CASSQPGLPYNEQFF. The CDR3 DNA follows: TGTGCCAGCAGCCAACCGGGACTACCATACAATGAGCAGTTCTTC.

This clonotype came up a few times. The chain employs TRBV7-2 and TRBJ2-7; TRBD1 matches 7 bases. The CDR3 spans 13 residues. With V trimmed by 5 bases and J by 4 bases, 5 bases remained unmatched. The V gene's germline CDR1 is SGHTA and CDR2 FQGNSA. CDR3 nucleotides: TGTGCCAGCAGCCCGGACAGGCTATACGAGCAGTACTTC. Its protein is CASSPDRLYEQYF.

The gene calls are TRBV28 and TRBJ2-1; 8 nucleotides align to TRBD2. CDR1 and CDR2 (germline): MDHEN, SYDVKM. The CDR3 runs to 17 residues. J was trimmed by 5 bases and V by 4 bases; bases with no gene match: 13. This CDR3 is CASSSTMGLVSHNEQFF. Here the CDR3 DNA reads TGTGCCAGCAGTTCAACCATGGGACTAGTATCCCACAATGAGCAGTTCTTC.

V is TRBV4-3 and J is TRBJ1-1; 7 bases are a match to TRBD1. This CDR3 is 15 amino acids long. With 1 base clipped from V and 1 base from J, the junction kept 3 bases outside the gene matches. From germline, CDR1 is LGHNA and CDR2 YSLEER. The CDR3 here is CASSQVDRENTEAFF. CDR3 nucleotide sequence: TGCGCCAGCAGCCAAGTTGACAGGGAGAACACTGAAGCTTTCTTT.

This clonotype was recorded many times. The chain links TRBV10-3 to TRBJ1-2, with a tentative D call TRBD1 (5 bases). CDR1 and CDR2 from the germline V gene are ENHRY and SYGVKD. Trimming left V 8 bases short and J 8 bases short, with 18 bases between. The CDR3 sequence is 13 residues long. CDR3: CAIVPSGTGGYTF. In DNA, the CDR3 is TGTGCCATCGTCCCTTCAGGGACCGGCGGCTACACCTTC.